This record concerns one T cell receptor beta chain sequence. Its antigen is still unknown. The data stem from a study of CD8 T cells in Susac syndrome. General study findings and limits: Repertoires of Susac syndrome CD4+ T cells lacked clonal expansion.

This CDR3 region has 14 residues. The ends lost 2 bases at V and 7 bases at J; junction bases unmatched: 3. In germline, CDR1 is SGHNT, CDR2 YYREEE (reference sequence). Reverse transcription used about 0.45 to 1 ug RNA and random hexamers. TCRdb analysed the immunoSEQ multiplex PCR reads with MiXCR anew, one entry per CDR3 protein. The sample has some 99,000 distinct CDR3 sequences, just under 95% seen once. The sample comprised CD4+ T cells from PBMCs. The chain has TRBV5-4 and TRBJ1-6, with TRBD1 identical over 7 bases. The receptor was isolated from a human donor with Susac syndrome. The CDR3 sequence: CASSFDRANSPLHF. The CDR3 nucleotides read TGTGCCAGCAGCTTTGACAGGGCGAATTCACCCCTCCACTTT.